This T cell receptor (beta chain) was observed in a study of blood T cell repertoires in COVID-19. Study-level background: Collection of acute and convalescent COVID-19 samples took place in the United States, Italy and Spain.

Authors' processing steps: Using reference gene primer amplification, nucleated cell counts were estimated. Generated by immunoSEQ multiplex PCR, the TCRdb table keeps only in-frame clones and is missing some. V, J and clone size derive from that table, while D and trimming were established from the DNA sequence. The table lists over 150,000 clones, approximately 89% of them singletons. The study assigned cohorts using participant-reported clinical history. This CDR3 spans 13 amino acids. The V segment lost 6 bases and the J segment 3 bases; nucleotides outside the gene matches: 4. Germline V CDR1 and CDR2: MDHEN, SYDVKM.

This clonotype was sampled from a man in his forties who had recovered from COVID-19. V gene TRBV28 combines with J gene TRBJ1-2, with 7 bases matching TRBD1. Sample: PBMCs or T cells enriched from blood (not recorded which). DNA of the CDR3: TGTGCCAGCAGGCCGGGGACAGACTATGGCTACACCTTC. It encodes CASRPGTDYGYTF.